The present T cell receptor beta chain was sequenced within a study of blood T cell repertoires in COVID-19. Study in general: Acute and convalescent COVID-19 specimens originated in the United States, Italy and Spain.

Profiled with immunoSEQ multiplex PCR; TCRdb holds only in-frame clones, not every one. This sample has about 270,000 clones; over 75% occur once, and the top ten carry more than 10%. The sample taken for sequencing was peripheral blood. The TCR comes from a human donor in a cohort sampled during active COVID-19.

This CDR3 reads CATSRDRAGAYGYTF. The CDR3 nucleotides are TGTGCCACCAGCAGAGATAGGGCAGGGGCCTATGGCTACACCTTC. V is TRBV15 and J is TRBJ1-2, with D possibly TRBD1 on 6 matching bases. This CDR3 is built from 15 residues. The V gene's germline CDR1 is LNHNV and CDR2 YYDKDF (reference sequence). Trimming removed 0 bases from V and 4 bases from J, with 12 bases in between. Looking up the rest from reference TRBV15 and TRBJ1-2 gives the full variable domain: DAMVIQNPRYQVTQFGKPVTLSCSQTLNHNVMYWYQQKSSQAPKLLFHYYDKDFNNEADTPDNFQSRRPNTSFCFLDIRSPGLGDTAMYLCATSRDRAGAYGYTFGSGTRLTVV.